These 27 T cell receptor beta chains were sequenced from one sample in a study of T cell responses to AZD1222 COVID-19 vaccine. Some clones are missing from TCRdb's copy, which holds only in-frame ones; the method was immunoSEQ multiplex PCR. The data show about 110,000 clones, approximately 90% seen once. This sample comprised peripheral blood, obtained 28 days after the second AZD1222 dose. The source is an adult who received the AZD1222 COVID-19 vaccine.

The chain uses TRBV7-8 and TRBJ2-5; 8 bases agree with TRBD1. V gave up 5 bases and J gave up 1 base; unmatched junction bases: 15. Germline CDR1 SGHVS, CDR2 FQNEAQ. There are 18 residues in the CDR3. CDR3: CASSKWTGKSPAQETQYF. The CDR3 DNA is TGTGCCAGCAGCAAATGGACAGGGAAGTCCCCGGCCCAAGAGACCCAGTACTTC.

This rearrangement joins TRBV2 to TRBJ2-1; D gene ambiguous. Deletions cut 10 bases from V and 6 bases from J, with 13 bases between. The germline V gene has CDR1 SNHLY and CDR2 FYNNEI. The CDR3 length is 12 residues. The CDR3 region has the DNA TGTGCCACCTTGCCAGTGGCCAATGAGCAGTTCTTC. Residues: CATLPVANEQFF.

The chain uses TRBV27 and TRBJ2-7; D possibly corresponds to TRBD2 (5 bases). The CDR3 contains 13 residues. CDR1 MNHEY and CDR2 SMNVEV come from the germline V gene (reference sequence). Trimming removed 4 bases from V and 6 bases from J, with 13 bases in between. The CDR3 DNA is TGTGCCAGCAGTTCTGGGAGTTGGGCCGAGCAGTACTTC. Residues: CASSSGSWAEQYF.

The chain employs TRBV18 and TRBJ1-1, with D possibly being TRBD1 (5 bases). Germline CDR1 is KGHSH and CDR2 is LQKENI. Trimming removed 5 bases at V and 1 base at J, with 8 bases between. This CDR3 has 13 amino acids. In nucleotides, the CDR3 is TGTGCCAGCTCAATCGACAGGAACACTGAAGCTTTCTTT. Translated, it gives CASSIDRNTEAFF. Variable domain in full (rest from reference TRBV18 and TRBJ1-1): NAGVMQNPRHLVRRRGQEARLRCSPMKGHSHVYWYRQLPEEGLKFMVYLQKENIIDESGMPKERFSAEFPKEGPSILRIQQVVRGDSAAYFCASSIDRNTEAFFGQGTRLTVV.

This chain links TRBV23-1 with TRBJ1-4; 11 bases map to TRBD1. TRBV23-1 is sorted into the ORF group, with uncertain function. CDR3 size: 18 residues. V was clipped by 3 bases and J by 0 bases; unmatched bases: 6. CDR3 loop: CASSHRTGGFATNEKLFF. The CDR3 DNA follows: TGCGCCAGCAGTCATCGGACAGGGGGCTTTGCAACTAATGAAAAACTGTTTTTT.

This chain joins TRBV9 and TRBJ2-1; TRBD2 matches at 9 bases. Looked up from germline, CDR1 is SGDLS and CDR2 is YYNGEE. The trim removed 0 bases at V and 7 bases at J, leaving 5 bases unmatched. This CDR3 has 15 amino acids. The CDR3 loop reads CASSVGSGSTNEQFF. The DNA for the CDR3 is TGTGCCAGCAGCGTAGGTAGCGGGAGCACTAATGAGCAGTTCTTC.

There are many counts of this clone. The chain is built from TRBV2 and TRBJ2-7; tentatively, D is TRBD2 (5 bases). Between the trimmed V and J ends, which lost 8 bases and 3 bases, there was a span of 11 bases. CDR1 SNHLY and CDR2 FYNNEI come from the germline V gene. The CDR3 runs to 12 residues. The DNA of the CDR3 is TGTGCCAGCCACACGGGGTACTACGAGCAGTACTTC. The encoded protein is CASHTGYYEQYF.

This chain links TRBV20-1 with TRBJ2-7; the match to TRBD1 covers 11 bases. This CDR3 comprises 15 residues. The V gene's germline CDR1 is DFQATT and CDR2 SNEGSKA (reference sequence). With 3 bases clipped from V and 5 bases from J, the junction kept 9 bases outside the gene matches. CDR3 nucleotide sequence: TGCAGTGCTAGTGGACAGGGGGCGCCGGGTGACGAGCAGTACTTC. Translation: CSASGQGAPGDEQYF.

J is TRBJ2-2 and V is TRBV24-1, with D perhaps TRBD1 (6 bases). Germline V gives CDR1 KGHDR, CDR2 SFDVKD. V lost 3 bases and J 3 bases, leaving 13 bases between the germline ends. This CDR3 comprises 16 residues. The CDR3 loop is CATSDKTGRDTGELFF. For the CDR3, the DNA is TGTGCCACCAGTGATAAAACAGGGCGGGACACCGGGGAGCTGTTTTTT.

This clone was observed once. This chain links TRBV30 with TRBJ1-4; TRBD1 is a possible D gene (6 bases). The CDR3 loop spans 13 amino acids. The V and J ends lost 6 bases and 8 bases respectively, with 16 bases between them. Germline values: CDR1 GTSNPN, CDR2 SVGIG (reference sequence). CDR3 loop: CACDVLGGEKLFF. The CDR3 nucleotides are TGTGCCTGTGACGTACTAGGGGGGGAAAAACTGTTTTTT.

The table lists this clone with a few counts. V usage is TRBV27 and J usage is TRBJ2-7, with 10 bases identical to TRBD2. The germline gives CDR1 MNHEY, CDR2 SMNVEV (reference sequence). The trim removed 5 bases at V and 3 bases at J, leaving 7 bases unmatched. This CDR3 has 15 amino acids. The CDR3 reads CASSTLLAGSYEQYF. The CDR3 DNA follows: TGTGCCAGCAGTACTCTACTAGCGGGAAGCTACGAGCAGTACTTC.

The chain carries TRBV18 and TRBJ2-7, with 8 bases lining up with TRBD1. The V segment lost 2 bases and the J segment 4 bases; nucleotides outside the gene matches: 7. Per the germline V gene, CDR1 is KGHSH and CDR2 is LQKENI. The CDR3 extends over 15 amino acids. This CDR3 reads CASSPIPGGKYEQYF. The CDR3 DNA follows: TGTGCCAGCTCACCAATCCCAGGGGGCAAGTACGAGCAGTACTTC.

The chain employs TRBV5-1 and TRBJ2-2; maybe TRBD2 (5 bases). This CDR3 contains 13 residues. CDR1 and CDR2 from the germline V gene are SGHRS and YFSETQ. V lost 4 bases, J lost 5 bases, and 9 bases lay in between. DNA of the CDR3: TGCGCCAGCAGCGGGAGCGGAACCGGGGAGCTGTTTTTT. Translated: CASSGSGTGELFF.

The chain recombines TRBV5-1 with TRBJ2-2; tentatively, D is TRBD2 (8 bases). CDR3 size: 17 residues. Trimming took off 1 base at V and 5 bases at J, with 18 bases between the two ends. CDR1 SGHRS and CDR2 YFSETQ come from the germline V gene. The CDR3 sequence: CASSLWETGTRTGELFF. The CDR3 DNA reads as TGCGCCAGCAGCTTGTGGGAGACAGGGACTAGGACCGGGGAGCTGTTTTTT.

As regards this clone: The junction and the germline gene differ at one end; a read error may be behind it. V and J are TRBV30 and TRBJ1-4, with D perhaps matching TRBD1 (6 bases). CDR3 length equals 13 residues. Looked up from germline, CDR1 is GTSNPN and CDR2 is SVGIG (reference sequence). Here the CDR3 reads CAWSVGPLETGSF. In nucleotides, the CDR3 is TGTGCCTGGAGTGTGGGGCCCCTCGAGACAGGCTCTTTT. Full variable domain (remainder filled in from reference TRBV30 and TRBJ1-4): SQTIHQWPATLVQPVGSPLSLECTVEGTSNPNLYWYRQAAGRGLQLLFYSVGIGQISSEVPQNLSASRPQDRQFILSSKKLLLSDSGFYLCAWSVGPLETGSFGSGTQLSVL.

The chain couples TRBV29-1 to TRBJ1-1; 7 bases are a match to TRBD1. With 6 bases clipped from V and 5 bases from J, the junction kept 12 bases outside the gene matches. In germline, CDR1 is SQVTM, CDR2 ANQGSEA. The CDR3 loop spans 14 amino acids. The CDR3 loop reads CSVTTTGVETEAFF. The CDR3 nucleotides are TGCAGCGTCACGACAACAGGGGTTGAGACTGAAGCTTTCTTT.

The gene calls are TRBV11-3 and TRBJ2-1; no clear D gene. The CDR3 sequence is 13 residues long. V shed 5 bases and J shed 11 bases, with 16 bases lying between them. CDR1 and CDR2 (germline): SGHNT, YENEEA. This CDR3 reads CASSPSEGRKQFF. The CDR3, as DNA: TGTGCCAGCAGCCCCTCCGAAGGCAGGAAGCAGTTCTTC.

The chain combines TRBV9 with TRBJ2-2; weak D call: TRBD2 (5 bases). Germline V CDR1 and CDR2: SGDLS, YYNGEE. Deletions cut 3 bases from V and 7 bases from J, with 10 bases between. The CDR3 length is 13 residues. The CDR3 region is CASSGTAGGELFF. CDR3 nucleotide sequence: TGTGCCAGCAGCGGGACGGCGGGCGGGGAGCTGTTTTTT.

V usage is TRBV19 and J usage is TRBJ1-1, with D tentatively TRBD1 (5 bases). This CDR3 has 14 residues. The V and J ends lost 3 bases and 1 base respectively, with 9 bases between them. Germline CDR1 is LNHDA and CDR2 is SQIVND (reference sequence). CDR3 protein: CASSIGARNTEAFF. The CDR3 nucleotides are TGTGCCAGTAGTATTGGGGCAAGGAACACTGAAGCTTTCTTT.

This clone turned up a few times. The J gene is TRBJ1-6, the V gene TRBV30; D ambiguous. The CDR3 runs 13 residues. Per the germline V gene, CDR1 is GTSNPN and CDR2 is SVGIG (reference sequence). Trimming removed 2 bases from V and 6 bases from J, with 8 bases in between. Here the CDR3 DNA reads TGTGCCTGGAGTCGAGTCATTAATTCACCCCTCCACTTT. This sequence encodes CAWSRVINSPLHF.

This chain uses TRBV28 with TRBJ1-1, with 7 bases matching TRBD1. From germline, CDR1 is MDHEN and CDR2 SYDVKM. This CDR3 is 15 amino acids long. V shed 3 bases and J 0 bases; nucleotides not matched to a gene: 4. The CDR3 is CASSLPGQMNTEAFF. CDR3 DNA sequence: TGTGCCAGCAGTTTGCCGGGACAGATGAACACTGAAGCTTTCTTT.

This clone was observed a handful of times. The chain is built from TRBV4-1 and TRBJ2-7; TRBD2 agrees at 7 bases. V dropped 3 bases and J dropped 2; count of bases not matched to a gene: 10. The CDR3 has 16 residues. Germline V gene sequence: CDR1 MGHRA, CDR2 YSYEKL. The CDR3, as DNA: TGCGCCAGCAGCCAGTCTGCCGGGACTAAACCCTACGAGCAGTACTTC. Translated, it gives CASSQSAGTKPYEQYF.

This clone has just a few counts. The chain carries TRBV15 and TRBJ2-7; 9 positions agree with TRBD2. CDR3 length: 15 amino acids. Germline V gene lookup returns CDR1 LNHNV and CDR2 YYDKDF (reference sequence). Trimming took 1 base from V and 4 from J; bases not matched to a gene: 5. In DNA form, the CDR3 reads TGTGCCACCAGCAGAGCGCCAGCGGGAGGTTACGAGCAGTACTTC. As protein: CATSRAPAGGYEQYF.

V is TRBV6-1 and J is TRBJ1-5, with D uncertain. V was trimmed by 1 base and J by 0 bases, leaving 7 bases between them. CDR1 and CDR2 (germline): MNHNS, SASEGT. CDR3 length equals 15 residues. CDR3 coding DNA: TGTGCCAGCAGTGAAGAAAGAATTAGCAATCAGCCCCAGCATTTT. Its protein product is CASSEERISNQPQHF.

The V call is TRBV29-1, the J call TRBJ1-1; D gene unclear. The V gene lost 5 bases and the J gene lost 0 bases, with 10 bases spanning the gap. The germline V gene has CDR1 SQVTM and CDR2 ANQGSEA. The CDR3 is 13 amino acids. The CDR3 loop reads CSVPGRMNTEAFF. CDR3 bases: TGCAGCGTTCCCGGGAGGATGAACACTGAAGCTTTCTTT.

This chain links TRBV27 with TRBJ1-5, with D perhaps TRBD1 (5 bases). Germline V gene data show CDR1 as MNHEY and CDR2 as SMNVEV (reference sequence). Trimming removed 6 bases from V and 7 bases from J, with 16 bases in between. This CDR3 contains 14 residues. The CDR3 region is CASRPGRRDQPQHF. The CDR3 DNA reads TGTGCCAGCAGACCGGGACGGCGGGACCAGCCCCAGCATTTT.

Concerning this clone: The same CDR3 also results from other DNA sequences found in this sample. The V gene is TRBV5-1, the J gene TRBJ1-2; D possibly corresponds to TRBD1 (5 bases). The germline gives CDR1 SGHRS, CDR2 YFSETQ. Trimming removed 0 bases at V and 3 bases at J, with 12 bases between. This CDR3 contains 15 residues. The CDR3: CASSLVPGGDYGYTF. The CDR3 coding sequence is TGCGCCAGCAGCTTGGTACCGGGGGGAGACTATGGCTACACCTTC.